Below are 22 T cell receptor beta chains sequenced from a single sample in a study of shared clonotypes between healthy human individuals. Clones were read by immunoSEQ multiplex PCR, and TCRdb kept only the in-frame ones, dropping some. The sample holds over a million clones, around 97% seen once. Sequences were obtained from naive CD4+ T cells sorted from blood. Subset here: CD45RA+ positively selected. The receptor set was obtained from a man aged 25-45 years in good health.

The rearrangement uses TRBV14 and TRBJ2-2, with a tentative D call TRBD2 (5 bases). Germline CDR1 reads SGHDN; CDR2 reads FVKESK. The length of the CDR3 is 18 residues. V shed 0 bases and J shed 2 bases, with 16 bases lying between them. The CDR3 reads CASSQDHDSVLNTGELFF. CDR3 DNA sequence: TGTGCCAGCAGCCAAGACCATGATAGCGTGCTTAACACCGGGGAGCTGTTTTTT.

CDR3 nucleotides: TGTGCCAGCAGCTTGGGAGACAGGGCGTATAATGAAAAACTGTTTTTT. Protein: CASSLGDRAYNEKLFF. J is TRBJ1-4 and V is TRBV5-5; 7 positions agree with TRBD1. The CDR3 sequence is 16 residues long. V was pared by 0 bases and J by 4 bases, with 6 bases of the junction left unmatched. Looked up from germline, CDR1 is SGHKS and CDR2 is YYEKEE (reference sequence). The complete variable domain, with remaining parts taken from reference TRBV5-5 and TRBJ1-4, reads DAGVTQSPTHLIKTRGQQVTLRCSPISGHKSVSWYQQVLGQGPQFIFQYYEKEERGRGNFPDRFSARQFPNYSSELNVNALLLGDSALYLCASSLGDRAYNEKLFFGSGTQLSVL.

J is TRBJ1-2 and V is TRBV18; 11 bases match TRBD1. With V trimmed by 3 bases and J by 6 bases, 9 bases remained unmatched. The CDR3 contains 16 residues. CDR1 and CDR2 (germline): KGHSH, LQKENI. In nucleotides, the CDR3 is TGTGCCAGCTCACCTAGGAGGACAGGGGGCAGTAATGGCTACACCTTC. Translated, it gives CASSPRRTGGSNGYTF.

The chain uses TRBV30 and TRBJ2-7; 9 nucleotides match TRBD2. Trimming cost V 4 bases and J 0 bases; bases outside gene matches: 1. Germline V gives CDR1 GTSNPN, CDR2 SVGIG (reference sequence). This CDR3 contains 13 residues. The CDR3 DNA sequence: TGTGCCTGGAATAGCGGGAGCTCCTACGAGCAGTACTTC. Its protein product is CAWNSGSSYEQYF.

This clone was recorded once. J is TRBJ1-2 and V is TRBV10-3; D is unclear. V lost 4 bases to trimming and J lost 3 bases, with 12 bases between them. This CDR3 comprises 14 residues. Germline-derived CDR1 and CDR2 are ENHRY and SYGVKD. CDR3 sequence reads: CAISAGFSDYGYTF. CDR3 sequence (DNA): TGTGCCATCAGTGCTGGGTTCTCCGACTATGGCTACACCTTC.

The CDR3 nucleotides read TGTGCCATCAGTGTTGGACAGGGGATGAACACTGAAGCTTTCTTT. This gives the protein CAISVGQGMNTEAFF. The rearrangement uses TRBV10-3 and TRBJ1-1, with 9 nucleotides matching TRBD1. J was trimmed by 0 bases and V by 4 bases; bases with no gene match: 3. Per the germline V gene, CDR1 is ENHRY and CDR2 is SYGVKD. This CDR3 comprises 15 residues.

The rearrangement links TRBV7-9 to TRBJ1-5; no clear D gene. V was cut by 1 base and J by 0 bases, with 4 bases left in between. This CDR3 is 14 amino acids long. Germline lookup yields CDR1 SEHNR and CDR2 FQNEAQ (reference sequence). CDR3 protein: CASSLGYSNQPQHF. The CDR3 region has the DNA TGTGCCAGCAGCTTAGGATATAGCAATCAGCCCCAGCATTTT.

This clone was seen only once. The J gene is TRBJ2-7, the V gene TRBV5-1; weak D call: TRBD1 (5 bases). Germline lookup yields CDR1 SGHRS and CDR2 YFSETQ. V lost 8 bases and J 2 bases, leaving 23 bases between the germline ends. The CDR3 has 16 amino acids. The CDR3 sequence is CASKQEDQPDPYEQYF. The CDR3 coding sequence is TGCGCCAGTAAACAGGAAGACCAGCCAGACCCCTACGAGCAGTACTTC.

Details on this clone: Distinct nucleotide sequences in the sample also encode this CDR3. The rearrangement joins TRBV11-1 to TRBJ1-1; no clear D gene. CDR1 is SGHAT, CDR2 FQDESV, per germline (reference sequence). This CDR3 contains 14 residues. V was pared by 2 bases and J by 0 bases, with 7 bases between. CDR3 sequence (DNA): TGTGCCAGCAGCTTAACCGGAATGAACACTGAAGCTTTCTTT. Translated, it gives CASSLTGMNTEAFF.

The rearrangement uses TRBV6-1 and TRBJ2-7, with a tentative D call TRBD2 (7 bases). Trimming shortened V by 4 bases and J by 6 bases, and 22 bases separated the two germline ends. The length of the CDR3 is 16 residues. The V gene's germline CDR1 is MNHNS and CDR2 SASEGT. Written as DNA, the CDR3 is TGTGCCAGCAGTGGAGACCCTATAGGGGGGGAAGGCGAGCAGTACTTC. Protein product: CASSGDPIGGEGEQYF.

The table lists this clone with a count of one. This chain connects TRBV5-1 to TRBJ1-3; D perhaps matches TRBD1 (6 bases). Trimming stripped 2 bases from V and 3 bases from J, with 9 bases between. Germline V gene data show CDR1 as SGHRS and CDR2 as YFSETQ. The CDR3 has 14 residues. Here the CDR3 DNA reads TGCGCCAGCAGCTTCGGACAGAGTGGAAACACCATATATTTT. Amino acids: CASSFGQSGNTIYF.

This chain joins TRBV20-1 and TRBJ2-7; no clear D gene. CDR3 size: 11 residues. Germline assignment: CDR1 DFQATT and CDR2 SNEGSKA (reference sequence). The CDR3 spells CSGARSYEQYF. DNA of the CDR3: TGCAGCGGCGCCCGATCCTACGAGCAGTACTTC.

The chain links TRBV10-1 to TRBJ2-3; D is possibly TRBD1 or TRBD2 (5 bases each). Germline lookup yields CDR1 WNHNN and CDR2 SYGVQD (reference sequence). Trimming pared 2 bases from V and 3 bases from J, leaving 15 bases between. The CDR3 length is 16 residues. CDR3 sequence reads: CASSEVPGRRTDTQYF. The CDR3 bases are TGCGCCAGCAGTGAGGTCCCAGGGAGACGAACAGATACGCAGTATTTT.

Here the CDR3 DNA reads TGTGCCAGCGGCACACTCGACCAGGGGGTAGAGACCCAGTACTTC. This encodes CASGTLDQGVETQYF. The chain has TRBV11-3 and TRBJ2-5; the match to TRBD1 covers 7 bases. The CDR3 runs 15 residues. Germline loops: CDR1 SGHNT, CDR2 YENEEA. After removal of 8 bases from V and 4 bases from J, the junction contained 13 bases not matched to a gene.

The genes are TRBV11-2 and TRBJ2-1; TRBD2 matches 7 bases. Trimming removed 1 base from V and 2 bases from J; junction bases left unmatched: 8. This CDR3 region has 17 residues. Germline V gene sequence: CDR1 SGHAT, CDR2 FQNNGV. CDR3: CASSLVSRGLPYNEQFF. DNA of the CDR3: TGTGCCAGCAGCTTAGTTTCCCGGGGACTACCCTACAATGAGCAGTTCTTC. Drawing the rest from reference TRBV11-2 and TRBJ2-1, the complete variable domain is EAGVAQSPRYKIIEKRQSVAFWCNPISGHATLYWYQQILGQGPKLLIQFQNNGVVDDSQLPKDRFSAERLKGVDSTLKIQPAKLEDSAVYLCASSLVSRGLPYNEQFFGPGTRLTVL.

The V gene is TRBV5-1, the J gene TRBJ1-3; TRBD1 agrees at 8 bases. After removal of 0 bases from V and 3 bases from J, the junction contained 5 bases not matched to a gene. This CDR3 spans 16 amino acids. Germline CDR1 reads SGHRS; CDR2 reads YFSETQ. The CDR3 loop is CASSLVGQDLGNTIYF. CDR3 coding DNA: TGCGCCAGCAGCTTGGTGGGACAGGATCTTGGAAACACCATATATTTT.

This sequence joins TRBV21-1 and TRBJ2-4; the listed D gene, TRBD2, was not tested against the DNA. TRBV21-1 counts as a pseudogene. The CDR3 is 15 residues long. DNA for the CDR3: TGTGCCAGCAGCAAAGGGACCCCCCCCAGGACTATTGCGTACTTC. This encodes CASSKGTPPRTIAYF.

A single count supports this clone. The J gene is TRBJ1-2, the V gene TRBV5-4; no clear D gene. V was pared by 3 bases and J by 4 bases, with 19 bases between. This CDR3 is 16 amino acids long. Germline CDR1 and CDR2: SGHNT and YYREEE (reference sequence). The DNA of the CDR3 is TGTGCCAGCAGCTCCGGGTTCTTACCGCGTTCCTATGGCTACACCTTC. Translated: CASSSGFLPRSYGYTF.

This rearrangement joins TRBV5-6 to TRBJ2-3; D ambiguous. The V gene's germline CDR1 is SGHDT and CDR2 YYEEEE. CDR3 size: 13 residues. V was pared by 2 bases and J by 4 bases, with 8 bases between. The chain's CDR3 is CASSFHQPDTQYF. CDR3 nucleotides: TGTGCCAGCAGCTTCCACCAACCAGATACGCAGTATTTT.

Comments on this clone: Within the sample, other DNA sequences also encode this same CDR3. This rearrangement joins TRBV5-1 to TRBJ2-3, with 8 bases identical to TRBD1. Germline V lookup: CDR1 SGHRS, CDR2 YFSETQ. The CDR3 runs 13 residues. The J segment lost 1 base and the V segment lost 9 bases, leaving 4 bases of the junction unmatched. The CDR3 bases are TGCGCCACATCGGGACAGGGCACAGATACGCAGTATTTT. Translated: CATSGQGTDTQYF.

The chain joins TRBV15 to TRBJ2-6; D is undetermined. The CDR3 sequence is 16 residues long. CDR1 and CDR2 (germline): LNHNV, YYDKDF (reference sequence). Trimming cost V 1 base and J 0 bases, with 7 bases left between them. This chain's CDR3 is CATSRGENSGANVLTF. The CDR3, as DNA: TGTGCCACCAGCAGAGGTGAAAACTCTGGGGCCAACGTCCTGACTTTC.

This CDR3 reads CASSFRGTSGRRSYEQYF. CDR3 nucleotide sequence: TGTGCCAGCAGTTTTCGGGGGACTAGCGGGAGAAGGTCCTACGAGCAGTACTTC. V usage is TRBV28 and J usage is TRBJ2-7; 14 bases align to TRBD2. With V trimmed by 3 bases and J by 1 base, 8 bases remained unmatched. Germline CDR1 MDHEN, CDR2 SYDVKM. The CDR3 has 18 residues.